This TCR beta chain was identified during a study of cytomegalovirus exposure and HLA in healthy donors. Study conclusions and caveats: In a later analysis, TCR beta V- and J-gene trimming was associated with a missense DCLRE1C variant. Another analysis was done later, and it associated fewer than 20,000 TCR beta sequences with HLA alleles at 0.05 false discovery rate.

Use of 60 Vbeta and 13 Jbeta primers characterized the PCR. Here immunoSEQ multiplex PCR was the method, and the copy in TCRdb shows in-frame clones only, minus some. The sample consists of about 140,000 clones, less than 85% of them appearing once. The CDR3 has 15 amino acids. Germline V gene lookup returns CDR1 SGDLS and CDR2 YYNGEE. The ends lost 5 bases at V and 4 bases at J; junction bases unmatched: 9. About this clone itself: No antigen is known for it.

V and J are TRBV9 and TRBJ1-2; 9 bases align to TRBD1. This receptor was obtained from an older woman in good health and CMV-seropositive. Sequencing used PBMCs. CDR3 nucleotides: TGTGCCAGCAGGTTCGGGACAGGGAAAACCTATGGCTACACCTTC. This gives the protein CASRFGTGKTYGYTF.